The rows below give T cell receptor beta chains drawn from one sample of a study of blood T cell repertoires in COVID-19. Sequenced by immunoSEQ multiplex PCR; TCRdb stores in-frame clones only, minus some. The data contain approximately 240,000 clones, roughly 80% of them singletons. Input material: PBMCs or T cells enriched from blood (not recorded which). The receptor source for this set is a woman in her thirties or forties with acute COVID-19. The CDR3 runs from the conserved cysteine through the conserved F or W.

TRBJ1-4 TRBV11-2 CASSSRTGGREKLFF
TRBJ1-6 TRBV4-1 CASSQEQGYNSPLHF
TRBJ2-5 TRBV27 CASSLGQGAPQGTQYF
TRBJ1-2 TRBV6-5 CASRRENSNYGYTF
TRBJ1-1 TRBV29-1 CSVSDRGYTEAFF
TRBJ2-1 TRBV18 CASSTALVGRGYNEQFF
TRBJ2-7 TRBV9 CASSVGQRMDEQYF
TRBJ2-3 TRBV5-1 CASSLGGRVDTQYF
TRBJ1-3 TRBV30 CAWRDRGLGNTIYF
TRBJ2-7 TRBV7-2 CASSLEGFPPYEQYF
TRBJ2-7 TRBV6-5 CASRPPGTGFGEQYF
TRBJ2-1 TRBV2 CASSGLAGLNEQFF
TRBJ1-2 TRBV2 CAGSRGVKSNYGYTF
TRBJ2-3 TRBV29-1 CSVQIRGIGTDTQYF
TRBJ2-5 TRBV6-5 CASSTGQQETQYF
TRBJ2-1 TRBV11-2 CASSRQVLREQFF
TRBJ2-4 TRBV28 CASREARARNIQYF
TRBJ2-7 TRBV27 CASSLSGYRERPSYEQYF
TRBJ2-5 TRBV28 CTSSLLVGRQETQYF
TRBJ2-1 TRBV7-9 CASSSYRGRAIREQFF
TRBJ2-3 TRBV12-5 CASALERYTQYF
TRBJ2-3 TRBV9 CASSTRGGRADTQYF
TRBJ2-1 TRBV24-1 CATSDQTGPNNEQFF
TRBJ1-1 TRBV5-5 CASSELVPGPTEAFF
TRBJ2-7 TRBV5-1 CASSLATGGPSSYEQYF
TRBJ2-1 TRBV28 CASRERELFNEQFF
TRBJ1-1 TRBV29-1 CSVRGQMNTEAFF
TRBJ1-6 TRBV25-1 CASSIGSPLHF
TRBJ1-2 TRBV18 CASSPSRQGERYGYTF
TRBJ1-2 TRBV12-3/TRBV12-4 CASSSGDNYGYTF
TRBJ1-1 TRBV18 CASSARVGNTEAFF
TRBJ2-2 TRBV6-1 CASSRTSGDRELFF
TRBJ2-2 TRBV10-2 CASSDRRGGVGELFF
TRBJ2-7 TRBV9 CASSVVGGASEQYF
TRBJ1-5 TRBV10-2 CASSERDRGSNQPQHF
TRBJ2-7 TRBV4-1 CASSQVDLGLAGGNEQYF
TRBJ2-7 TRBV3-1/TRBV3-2 CASSRGSAYEQYF
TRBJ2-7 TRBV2 CASRTRDRGYEQYF
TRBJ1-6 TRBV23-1 CASSHRVVNSPLHF
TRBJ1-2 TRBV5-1 CASSLDPLRAINYGYTF
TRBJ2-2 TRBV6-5 CASTQLAHTGELFF
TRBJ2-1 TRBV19 CASRGRVAYNEQFF
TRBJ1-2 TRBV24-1 CATSDEGERANYGYTF